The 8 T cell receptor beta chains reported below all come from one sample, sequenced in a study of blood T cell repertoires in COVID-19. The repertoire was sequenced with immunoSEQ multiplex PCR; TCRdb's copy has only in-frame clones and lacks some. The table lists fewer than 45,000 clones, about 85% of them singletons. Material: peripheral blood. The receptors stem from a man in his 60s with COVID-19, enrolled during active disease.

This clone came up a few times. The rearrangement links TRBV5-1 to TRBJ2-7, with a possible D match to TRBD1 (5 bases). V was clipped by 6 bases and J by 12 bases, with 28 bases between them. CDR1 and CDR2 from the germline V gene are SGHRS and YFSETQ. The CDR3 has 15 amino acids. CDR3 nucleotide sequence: TGCGCCAGCAATTTAGAAGGGGCCGCAAAACTACGGCTGTACTTC. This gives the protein CASNLEGAAKLRLYF.

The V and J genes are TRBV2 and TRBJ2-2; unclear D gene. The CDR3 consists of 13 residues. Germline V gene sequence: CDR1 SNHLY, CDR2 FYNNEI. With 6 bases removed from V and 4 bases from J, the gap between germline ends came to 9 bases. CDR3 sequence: CASSAGSTGELFF. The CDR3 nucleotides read TGTGCCAGCAGCGCAGGTTCCACCGGGGAGCTGTTTTTT. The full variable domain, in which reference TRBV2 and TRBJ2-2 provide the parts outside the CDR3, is EPEVTQTPSHQVTQMGQEVILRCVPISNHLYFYWYRQILGQKVEFLVSFYNNEISEKSEIFDDQFSVERPDGSNFTLKIRSTKLEDSAMYFCASSAGSTGELFFGEGSRLTVL.

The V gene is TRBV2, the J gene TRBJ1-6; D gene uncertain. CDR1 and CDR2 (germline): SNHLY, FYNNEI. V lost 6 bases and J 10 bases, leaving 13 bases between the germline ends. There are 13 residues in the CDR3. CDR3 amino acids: CASSEESDSPLHF. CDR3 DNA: TGTGCCAGCAGCGAGGAGTCAGACTCACCCCTCCACTTT.

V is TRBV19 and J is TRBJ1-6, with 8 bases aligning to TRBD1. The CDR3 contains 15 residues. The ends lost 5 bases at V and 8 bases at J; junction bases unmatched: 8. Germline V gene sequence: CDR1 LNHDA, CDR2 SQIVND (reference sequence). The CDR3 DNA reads TGTGCCAGTAGTGTAACCGGGACAGGTTATTCACCCCTCCACTTT. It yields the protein CASSVTGTGYSPLHF. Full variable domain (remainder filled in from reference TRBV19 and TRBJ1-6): DGGITQSPKYLFRKEGQNVTLSCEQNLNHDAMYWYRQDPGQGLRLIYYSQIVNDFQKGDIAEGYSVSREKKESFPLTVTSAQKNPTAFYLCASSVTGTGYSPLHFGNGTRLTVT.

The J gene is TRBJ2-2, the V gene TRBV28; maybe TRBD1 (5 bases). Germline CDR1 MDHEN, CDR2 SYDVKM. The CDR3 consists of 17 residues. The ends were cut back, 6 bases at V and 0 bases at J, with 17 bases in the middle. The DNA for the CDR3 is TGTGCCAGCAGGCCTCCCACAGGCAGATCGAACACCGGGGAGCTGTTTTTT. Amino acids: CASRPPTGRSNTGELFF. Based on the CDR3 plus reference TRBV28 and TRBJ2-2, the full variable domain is DVKVTQSSRYLVKRTGEKVFLECVQDMDHENMFWYRQDPGLGLRLIYFSYDVKMKEKGDIPEGYSVSREKKERFSLILESASTNQTSMYLCASRPPTGRSNTGELFFGEGSRLTVL.

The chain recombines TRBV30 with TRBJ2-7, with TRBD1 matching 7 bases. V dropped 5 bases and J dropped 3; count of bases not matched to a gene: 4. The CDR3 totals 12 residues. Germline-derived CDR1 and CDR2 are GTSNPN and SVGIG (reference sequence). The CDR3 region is CAWGDRVYEQYF. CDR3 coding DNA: TGTGCCTGGGGAGACAGGGTCTACGAGCAGTACTTC.

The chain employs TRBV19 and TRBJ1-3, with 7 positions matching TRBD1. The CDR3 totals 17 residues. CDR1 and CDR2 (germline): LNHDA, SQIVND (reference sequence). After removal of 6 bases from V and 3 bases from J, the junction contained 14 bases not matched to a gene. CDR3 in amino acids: CASSLTWTGSGGNTIYF. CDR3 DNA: TGTGCCAGTAGCCTTACTTGGACAGGATCGGGTGGAAACACCATATATTTT.

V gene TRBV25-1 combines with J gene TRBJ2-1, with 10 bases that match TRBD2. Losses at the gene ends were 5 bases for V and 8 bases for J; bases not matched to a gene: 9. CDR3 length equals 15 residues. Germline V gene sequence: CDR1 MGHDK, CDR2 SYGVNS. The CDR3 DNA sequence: TGTGCCAGCAGTACCCTGGGAGGGACTAGCGATGAGCAGTTCTTC. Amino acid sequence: CASSTLGGTSDEQFF.